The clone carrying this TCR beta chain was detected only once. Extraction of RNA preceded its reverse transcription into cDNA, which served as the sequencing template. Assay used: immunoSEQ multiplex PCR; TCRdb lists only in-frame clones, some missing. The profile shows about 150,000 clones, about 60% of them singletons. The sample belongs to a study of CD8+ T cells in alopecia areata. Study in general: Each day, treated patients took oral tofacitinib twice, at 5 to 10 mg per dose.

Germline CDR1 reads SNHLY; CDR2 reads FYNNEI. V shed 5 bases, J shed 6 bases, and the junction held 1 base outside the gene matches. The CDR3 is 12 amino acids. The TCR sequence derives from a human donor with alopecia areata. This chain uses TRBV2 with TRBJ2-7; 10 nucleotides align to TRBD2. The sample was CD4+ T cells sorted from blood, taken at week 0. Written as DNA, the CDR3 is TGTGCCAGCAGTCGGACTAGCGGCGAGCAGTACTTC. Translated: CASSRTSGEQYF.